This T cell receptor beta chain was sequenced during a study of radiotherapy plus CTLA-4 blockade in lung cancer. Study-wide context: Objective responses were seen in about a sixth of patients, disease control in roughly 30%. The study's findings and limits: TCR clones originating in tumors grew in number in blood after radiotherapy plus ipilimumab. Among reported predictors of response, early blood T cell clone dynamics with interferon-beta performed best.

Generated by immunoSEQ multiplex PCR, the TCRdb table keeps only in-frame clones and is missing some. The table lists more than 75,000 clones, approximately 72% of them singletons. CDR3 length equals 14 residues. The V end was cut by 4 bases, the J end by 4 bases, with 12 bases between. Germline loops: CDR1 SGHRS, CDR2 YFSETQ. In the case of this clone: Its antigen is unidentified.

In chemo-refractory metastatic non-small-cell lung cancer, patients got ipilimumab CTLA-4 blockade together with focal radiation. Sequences were derived from peripheral blood, sampled from a patient treated with radiotherapy plus ipilimumab. This TCR came from a human donor with non-small cell lung cancer who had a partial response to radiotherapy plus ipilimumab. Some clones in this sample may be carry-over from other donors' samples. The gene calls are TRBV5-1 and TRBJ1-3, with D tentatively TRBD1 (6 bases). CDR3: CASSGGHQGNTIYF. The CDR3 DNA follows: TGCGCCAGCAGCGGGGGCCACCAAGGAAACACCATATATTTT.